This T cell receptor (beta chain) stems from a study of control samples from healthy donors and cancer patients. The CDR3 length is 15 residues. Trimming stripped 6 bases from V and 0 bases from J, with 15 bases between. CDR1 LNHDA and CDR2 SQIVND come from the germline V gene (reference sequence). The table came from immunoSEQ multiplex PCR; TCRdb's copy has only in-frame clones and leaves some out. The table shows roughly 130,000 clones, with over 75% occurring only once. Sequencing was done on a sample of blood. This TCR was sampled from a man in his fifties or sixties in good health. The chain has TRBV19 and TRBJ2-7, with D hard to call. CDR3 in DNA: TGTGCCAGTAGCCCCTTCCCCGAGGACTCCTACGAGCAGTACTTC. It translates to CASSPFPEDSYEQYF. Based on the CDR3 plus reference TRBV19 and TRBJ2-7, the full variable domain is DGGITQSPKYLFRKEGQNVTLSCEQNLNHDAMYWYRQDPGQGLRLIYYSQIVNDFQKGDIAEGYSVSREKKESFPLTVTSAQKNPTAFYLCASSPFPEDSYEQYFGPGTRLTVT.